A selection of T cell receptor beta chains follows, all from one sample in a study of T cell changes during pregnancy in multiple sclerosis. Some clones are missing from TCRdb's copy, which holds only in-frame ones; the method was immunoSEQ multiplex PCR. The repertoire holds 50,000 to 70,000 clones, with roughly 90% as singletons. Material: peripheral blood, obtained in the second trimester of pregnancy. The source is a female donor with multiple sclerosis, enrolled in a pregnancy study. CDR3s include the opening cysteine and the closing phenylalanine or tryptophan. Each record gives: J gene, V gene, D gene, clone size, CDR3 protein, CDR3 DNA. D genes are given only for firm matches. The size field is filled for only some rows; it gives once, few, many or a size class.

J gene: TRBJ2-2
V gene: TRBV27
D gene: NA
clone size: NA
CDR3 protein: CASTTRLNTGELFF
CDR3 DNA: TGTGCCAGCACCACTAGGCTCAACACCGGGGAGCTGTTTTTT

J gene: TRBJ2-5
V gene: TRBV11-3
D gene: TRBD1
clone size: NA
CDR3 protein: CASSNLDRGKTQYF
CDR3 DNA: TGTGCCAGCAGCAACTTGGACAGGGGAAAGACCCAGTACTTC

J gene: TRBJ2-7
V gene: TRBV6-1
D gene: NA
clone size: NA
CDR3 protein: CASSASVETGYEQYF
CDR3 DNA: TGTGCCAGCAGTGCCAGCGTGGAAACGGGCTACGAGCAGTACTTC

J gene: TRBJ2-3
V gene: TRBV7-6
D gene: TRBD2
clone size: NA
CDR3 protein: CASSSSGSPDTQYF
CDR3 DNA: TGTGCCAGCAGCTCTAGCGGGAGCCCAGATACGCAGTATTTT

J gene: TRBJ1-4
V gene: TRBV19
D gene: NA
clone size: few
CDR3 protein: CATKADSSNEKLFF
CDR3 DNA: TGTGCCACCAAGGCCGACAGCTCTAATGAAAAACTGTTTTTT

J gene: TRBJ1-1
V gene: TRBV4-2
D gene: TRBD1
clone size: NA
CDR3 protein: CASSPRQGARSTEAFF
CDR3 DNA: TGTGCCAGCAGCCCCCGACAGGGGGCGCGGAGCACTGAAGCTTTCTTT

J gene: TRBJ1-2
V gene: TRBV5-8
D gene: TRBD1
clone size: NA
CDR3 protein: CASSWDRGPPYGYTF
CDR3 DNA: TGTGCCAGCAGCTGGGACAGGGGGCCTCCCTATGGCTACACCTTC

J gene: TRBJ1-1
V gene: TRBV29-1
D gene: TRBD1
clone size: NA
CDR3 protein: CSAKGQGRMNTEAFF
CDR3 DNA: TGCAGCGCCAAGGGACAGGGCCGTATGAACACTGAAGCTTTCTTT

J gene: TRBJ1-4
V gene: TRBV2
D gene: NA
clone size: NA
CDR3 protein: CASSEAQRGGEKLFF
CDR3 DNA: TGTGCCAGCAGTGAAGCCCAAAGGGGTGGTGAAAAACTGTTTTTT

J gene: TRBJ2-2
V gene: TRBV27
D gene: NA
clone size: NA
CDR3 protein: CASSLHRQAATGELFF
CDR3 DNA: TGTGCCAGCAGTTTACACAGACAAGCGGCCACCGGGGAGCTGTTTTTT

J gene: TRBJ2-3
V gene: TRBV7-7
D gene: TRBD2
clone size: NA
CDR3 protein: CVTSEGLDTDTQYF
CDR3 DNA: TGTGTTACAAGCGAAGGACTAGACACAGATACGCAGTATTTT

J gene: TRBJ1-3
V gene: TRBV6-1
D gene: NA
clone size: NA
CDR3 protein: CASSELQGNSGNTIYF
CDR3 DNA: TGTGCCAGCAGTGAACTCCAGGGAAACTCTGGAAACACCATATATTTT

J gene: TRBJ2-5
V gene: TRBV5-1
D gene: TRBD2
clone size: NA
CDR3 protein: CASSLGVAGSGETQYF
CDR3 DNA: TGCGCCAGCAGCTTGGGAGTAGCGGGTTCTGGGGAGACCCAGTACTTC

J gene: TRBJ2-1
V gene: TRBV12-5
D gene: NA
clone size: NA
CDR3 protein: CASGRGSSYNEQFF
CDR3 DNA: TGTGCTAGTGGCCGGGGTAGCTCCTACAATGAGCAGTTCTTC

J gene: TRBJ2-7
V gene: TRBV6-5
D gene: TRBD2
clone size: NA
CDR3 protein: CASVRTSGSYEQYF
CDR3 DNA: TGTGCCAGCGTCAGGACTAGCGGGAGCTACGAGCAGTACTTC

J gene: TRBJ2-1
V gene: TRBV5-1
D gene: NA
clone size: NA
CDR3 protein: CASSLVDGENEQFF
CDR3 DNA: TGCGCCAGCAGCTTGGTTGACGGAGAGAATGAGCAGTTCTTC

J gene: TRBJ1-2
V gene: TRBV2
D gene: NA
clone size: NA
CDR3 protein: CASNSGGGGGGKSGYTF
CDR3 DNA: TGTGCCAGCAACTCTGGTGGGGGGGGAGGGGGAAAGAGTGGCTACACCTTC

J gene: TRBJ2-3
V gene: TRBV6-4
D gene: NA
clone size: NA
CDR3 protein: CASSLSRDSPQYF
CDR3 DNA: TGTGCCAGCAGTCTTTCCCGGGACTCCCCGCAGTATTTT

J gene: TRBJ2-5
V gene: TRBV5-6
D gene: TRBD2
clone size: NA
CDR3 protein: CASSLPPGLAGGGETQYF
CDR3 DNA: TGTGCCAGCAGCTTGCCACCGGGACTAGCGGGGGGGGGAGAGACCCAGTACTTC

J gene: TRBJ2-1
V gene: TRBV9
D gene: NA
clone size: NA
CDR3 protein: CASSVGGDLSYNEQFF
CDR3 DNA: TGTGCCAGCAGCGTAGGGGGGGATCTCTCCTACAATGAGCAGTTCTTC

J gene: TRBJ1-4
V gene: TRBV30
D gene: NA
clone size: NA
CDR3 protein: CAWSNRQDMFF
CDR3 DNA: TGTGCCTGGAGTAATCGCCAGGATATGTTTTTT

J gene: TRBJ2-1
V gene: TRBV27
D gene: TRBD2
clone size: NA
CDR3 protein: CASSSWTSGISYNEQFF
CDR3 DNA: TGTGCCAGCAGTTCGTGGACTAGCGGGATCTCCTACAATGAGCAGTTCTTC